This section outlines one T cell receptor (beta chain) sequence together with its context. The data belong to a study of blood T cell repertoires in COVID-19. Study at large: Sites across the United States, Italy and Spain contributed samples from acute and convalescent COVID-19.

The protocol was immunoSEQ multiplex PCR, while the TCRdb copy is restricted to in-frame clones and leaves out a portion. Of over 90,000 clones in the sample, 85% to 90% were seen once. The material sequenced was peripheral blood. The TCR was taken from a woman aged 55-75 years in a cohort sampled during active or convalescent COVID-19.

The CDR3 spells CASSQTGYNQPQHF. The CDR3 nucleotides are TGTGCCAGCAGCCAAACAGGGTACAATCAGCCCCAGCATTTT. The rearrangement joins TRBV3-1 (or the pseudogene TRBV3-2) to TRBJ1-5; possibly TRBD1 for D (6 bases). The CDR3 extends over 14 amino acids. Trimming pared 2 bases from V and 3 bases from J, leaving 8 bases between. CDR1 and CDR2 from the germline V gene are LGHDT and YNNKEL (reference sequence).